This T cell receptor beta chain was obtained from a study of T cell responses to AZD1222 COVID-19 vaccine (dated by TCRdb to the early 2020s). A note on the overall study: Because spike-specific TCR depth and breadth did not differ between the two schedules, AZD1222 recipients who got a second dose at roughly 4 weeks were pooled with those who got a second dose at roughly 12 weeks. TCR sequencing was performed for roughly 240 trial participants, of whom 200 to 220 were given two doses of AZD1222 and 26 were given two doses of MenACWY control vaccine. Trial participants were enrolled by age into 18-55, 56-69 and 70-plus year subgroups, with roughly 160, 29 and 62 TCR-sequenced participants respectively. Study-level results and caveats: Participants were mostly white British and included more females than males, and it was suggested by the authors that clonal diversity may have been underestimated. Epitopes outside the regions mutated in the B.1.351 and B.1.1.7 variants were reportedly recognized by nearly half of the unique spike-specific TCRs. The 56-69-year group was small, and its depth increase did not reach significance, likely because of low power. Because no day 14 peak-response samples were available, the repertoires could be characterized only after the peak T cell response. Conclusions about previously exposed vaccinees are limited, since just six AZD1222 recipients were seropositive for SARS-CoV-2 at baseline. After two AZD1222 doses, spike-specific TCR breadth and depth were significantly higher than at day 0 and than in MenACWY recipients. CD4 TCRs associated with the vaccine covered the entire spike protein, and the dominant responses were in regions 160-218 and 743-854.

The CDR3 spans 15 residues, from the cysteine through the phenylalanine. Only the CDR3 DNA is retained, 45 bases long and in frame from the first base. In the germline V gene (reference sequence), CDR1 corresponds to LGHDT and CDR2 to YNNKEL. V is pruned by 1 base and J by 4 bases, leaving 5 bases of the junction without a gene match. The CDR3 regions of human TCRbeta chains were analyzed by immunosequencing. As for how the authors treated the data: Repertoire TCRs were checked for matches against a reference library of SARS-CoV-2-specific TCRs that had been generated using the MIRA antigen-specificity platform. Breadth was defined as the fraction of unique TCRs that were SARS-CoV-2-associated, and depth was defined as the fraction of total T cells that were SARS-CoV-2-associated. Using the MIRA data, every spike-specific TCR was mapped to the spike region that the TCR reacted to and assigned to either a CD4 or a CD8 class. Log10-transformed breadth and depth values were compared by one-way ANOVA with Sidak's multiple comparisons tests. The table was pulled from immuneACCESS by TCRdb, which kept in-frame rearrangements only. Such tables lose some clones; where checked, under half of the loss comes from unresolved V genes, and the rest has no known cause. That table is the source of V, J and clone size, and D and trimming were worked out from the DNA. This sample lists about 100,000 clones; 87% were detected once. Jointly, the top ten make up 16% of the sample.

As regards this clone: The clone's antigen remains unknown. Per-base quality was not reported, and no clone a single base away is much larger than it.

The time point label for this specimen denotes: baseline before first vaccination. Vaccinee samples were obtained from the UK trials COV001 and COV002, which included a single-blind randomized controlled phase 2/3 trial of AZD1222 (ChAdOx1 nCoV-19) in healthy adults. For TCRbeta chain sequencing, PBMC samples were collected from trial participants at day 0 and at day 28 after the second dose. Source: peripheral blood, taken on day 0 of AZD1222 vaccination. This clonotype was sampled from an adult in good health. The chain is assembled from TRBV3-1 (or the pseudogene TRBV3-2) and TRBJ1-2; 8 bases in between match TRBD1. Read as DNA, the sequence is TGTGCCAGCAGCCAAGCCTCACAGGGGGGCTATGGCTACACCTTC. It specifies CASSQASQGGYGYTF.